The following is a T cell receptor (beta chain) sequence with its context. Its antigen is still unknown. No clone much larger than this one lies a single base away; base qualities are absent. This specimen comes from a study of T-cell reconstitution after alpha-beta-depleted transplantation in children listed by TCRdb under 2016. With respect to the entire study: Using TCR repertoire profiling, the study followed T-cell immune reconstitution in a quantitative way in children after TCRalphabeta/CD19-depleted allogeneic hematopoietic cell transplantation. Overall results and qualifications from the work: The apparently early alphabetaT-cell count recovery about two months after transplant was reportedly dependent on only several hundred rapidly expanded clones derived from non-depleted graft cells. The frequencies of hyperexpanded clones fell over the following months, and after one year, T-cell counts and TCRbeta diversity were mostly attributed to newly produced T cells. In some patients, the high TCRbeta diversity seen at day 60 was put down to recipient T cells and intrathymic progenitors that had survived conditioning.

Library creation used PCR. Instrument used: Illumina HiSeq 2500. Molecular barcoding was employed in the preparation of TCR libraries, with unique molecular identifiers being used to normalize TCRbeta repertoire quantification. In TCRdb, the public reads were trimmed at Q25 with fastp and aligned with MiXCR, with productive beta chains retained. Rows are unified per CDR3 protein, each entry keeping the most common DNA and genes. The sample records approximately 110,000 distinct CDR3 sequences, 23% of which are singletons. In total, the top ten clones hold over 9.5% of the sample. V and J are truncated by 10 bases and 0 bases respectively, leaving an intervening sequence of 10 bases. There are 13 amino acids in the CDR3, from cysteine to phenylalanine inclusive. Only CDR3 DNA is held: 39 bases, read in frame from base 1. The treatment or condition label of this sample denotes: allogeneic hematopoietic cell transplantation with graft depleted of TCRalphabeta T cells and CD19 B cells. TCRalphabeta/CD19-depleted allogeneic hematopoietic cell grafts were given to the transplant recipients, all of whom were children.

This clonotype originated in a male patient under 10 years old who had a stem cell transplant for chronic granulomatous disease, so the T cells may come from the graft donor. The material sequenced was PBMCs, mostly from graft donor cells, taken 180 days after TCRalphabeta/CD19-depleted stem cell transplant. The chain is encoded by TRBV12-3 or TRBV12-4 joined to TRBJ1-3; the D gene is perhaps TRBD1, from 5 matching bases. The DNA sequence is TGTGCCACTCGACAGAGCTCTGGAAACACCATATATTTT. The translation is CATRQSSGNTIYF.